This T cell receptor (beta chain) was documented in a study of blood T cells in healthy people across ages. Per germline, CDR1 SQVTM and CDR2 ANQGSEA. Trimming cost V 0 bases and J 12 bases, with 12 bases left between them. This CDR3 has 12 amino acids. Findings of the study overall: No conclusive comparison of naive versus antigen-experienced cells was possible with unsorted PBMCs. The study regarded diversity estimates from one million T cells as underestimates. Roughly linearly, TCR beta diversity per million T cells fell as age increased.

This clonotype has just a few counts. The antigen is unknown. It was with a sample-barcoded 5' primer and a J-beta primer mix that a second PCR of roughly 7 to 12 cycles was run. A template-switch adaptor with 12 random nucleotides tagged each cDNA molecule. Each CDR3 protein gets one entry after TCRdb re-called the 5' RACE reads with MiXCR. There are about 1.4 million distinct CDR3 sequences in the sample; roughly 64% occur only once, and over 5.5% lies in the top ten. This TCR was recovered from a man between 18 and 29 years old in good health. The sequenced material came from blood. The chain couples TRBV29-1 to TRBJ2-1; D is unresolved. CDR3 loop: CSVEDLLLGQFF. CDR3 bases: TGCAGCGTTGAAGATCTTTTACTGGGGCAGTTCTTC.